Reported below is one T cell receptor (beta chain). This sample stems from a study of T-cell memory formation after mild COVID-19. Trimming pared 5 bases from V and 4 bases from J, leaving 20 bases between. This CDR3 is built from 17 residues. Germline V lookup: CDR1 LGHDT, CDR2 YNNKEL (reference sequence). TCRdb ran MiXCR on the 5' RACE reads and lists one entry per CDR3 protein. The sample carries around 450,000 distinct CDR3 sequences, over 15% recorded once. The TCR sequence derives from an adult woman who had mild COVID-19 (a few samples of this study predate the infection). Cell type and time point are not known. The sequencing input was PBMCs or a T cell subset sorted from them (not recorded which). This chain uses TRBV3-1 with TRBJ2-2; D might be TRBD1 (6 bases). DNA of the CDR3: TGTGCCAGCAGCAATACCTACAGGGATCAGGGCACCGGGGAGCTGTTTTTT. Protein sequence: CASSNTYRDQGTGELFF.